This T cell receptor (beta chain) was captured by sequencing in a study of OX40 agonist ivuxolimab in advanced cancers. Turning to the study itself: Dose-escalation patients suffered from hepatocellular carcinoma, melanoma, renal cell or head and neck cancer.

Germline loops: CDR1 SGHKS, CDR2 YYEKEE (reference sequence). Trimming stripped 2 bases from V and 8 bases from J, with 9 bases between. The CDR3 spans 12 residues. As regards this clone: Its antigen is undetermined.

The data were produced by immunoSEQ multiplex PCR, yet TCRdb's version contains in-frame clones alone and is incomplete. The repertoire consists of 60,000 to 80,000 clones, with around 80% occurring once and the leading ten covering 0.9% to 1.4%. General observations from the study: CD4+ and CD8+ T cells in blood underwent clonal expansion by week 6 at 0.1 to 3.0 mg/kg. Averaged across samples, CD8+ T cells carried more expanded clones than CD4+ did. Patients who responded partially at 0.1-3.0 mg/kg showed clonal expansion ranking among the lowest.

The TCR was taken from an adult with an advanced solid tumor such as melanoma, head and neck, liver or kidney cancer. V is TRBV5-5 and J is TRBJ2-3; maybe TRBD1 (6 bases). Sequences were derived from CD4+ or CD8+ T cells sorted from blood, sampled in a trial of the OX40 agonist ivuxolimab. The CDR3 is CASSFGTTTQYF. CDR3 nucleotide sequence: TGTGCCAGCAGCTTCGGGACAACTACGCAGTATTTT.